Here is one TCR beta chain with its context. The CDR3 contains 16 residues. Per germline, CDR1 KGHSH and CDR2 LQKENI. Losses at the gene ends were 1 base for V and 1 base for J; bases not matched to a gene: 6. The sample originates from a study of blood T cell repertoires in COVID-19. The assay was immunoSEQ multiplex PCR, and TCRdb's table has in-frame clones only and misses some. Of about 260,000 clones in the sample, over 80% are singletons; the top ten hold 10% to 13%. The rearrangement uses TRBV18 and TRBJ2-5; the match to TRBD2 covers 7 bases. The source is a woman aged 70-85 years with COVID-19, enrolled during active disease. The sample taken for sequencing was peripheral blood. This CDR3 is CASSPRASGLQETQYF. The CDR3 DNA reads as TGTGCCAGCTCACCACGGGCTAGCGGACTCCAAGAGACCCAGTACTTC.